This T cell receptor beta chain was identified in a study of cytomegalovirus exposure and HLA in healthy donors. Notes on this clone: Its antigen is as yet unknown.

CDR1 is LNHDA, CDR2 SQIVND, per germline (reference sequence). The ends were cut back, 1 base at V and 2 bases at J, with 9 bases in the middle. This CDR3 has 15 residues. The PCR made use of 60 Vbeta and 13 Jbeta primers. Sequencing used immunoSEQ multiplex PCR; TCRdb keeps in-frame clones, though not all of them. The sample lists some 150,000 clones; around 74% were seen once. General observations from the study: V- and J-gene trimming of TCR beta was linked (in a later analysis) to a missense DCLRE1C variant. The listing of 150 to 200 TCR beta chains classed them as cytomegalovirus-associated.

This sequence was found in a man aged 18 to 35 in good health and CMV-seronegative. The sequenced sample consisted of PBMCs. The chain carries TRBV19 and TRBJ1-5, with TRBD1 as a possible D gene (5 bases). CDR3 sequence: CASSIGDWGNQPQHF. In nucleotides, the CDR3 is TGTGCCAGTAGTATAGGGGACTGGGGCAATCAGCCCCAGCATTTT.